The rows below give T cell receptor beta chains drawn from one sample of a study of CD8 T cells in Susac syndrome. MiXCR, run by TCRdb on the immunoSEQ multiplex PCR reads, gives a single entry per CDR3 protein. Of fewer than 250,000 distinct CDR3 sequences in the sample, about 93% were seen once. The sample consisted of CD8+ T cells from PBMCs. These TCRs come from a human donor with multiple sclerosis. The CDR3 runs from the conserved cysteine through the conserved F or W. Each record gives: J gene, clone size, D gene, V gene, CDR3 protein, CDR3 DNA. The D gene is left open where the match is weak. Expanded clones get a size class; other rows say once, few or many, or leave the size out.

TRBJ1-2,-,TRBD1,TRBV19,CASSYGTGAGYGYTF,TGTGCCAGTAGTTACGGGACAGGGGCGGGCTATGGCTACACCTTC
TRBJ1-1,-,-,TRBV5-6,CASSNGVSMNTEAFF,TGTGCCAGCAGCAATGGGGTCAGTATGAACACTGAAGCTTTCTTT
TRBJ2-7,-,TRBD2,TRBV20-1,CSARPPGLAGSEQYF,TGCAGTGCTAGACCTCCGGGACTAGCGGGAAGCGAGCAGTACTTC
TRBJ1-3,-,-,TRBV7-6,CASSRQDGGGNTIYF,TGTGCCAGCAGCCGACAGGATGGTGGAGGAAACACCATATATTTT
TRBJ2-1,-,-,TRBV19,CASSIQIYNEQGQFF,TGTGCCAGTAGTATTCAGATCTACAATGAGCAGGGGCAGTTCTTC
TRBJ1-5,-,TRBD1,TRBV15,CATSSHRGDQPQHF,TGTGCCACCAGCAGCCACAGGGGAGATCAGCCCCAGCATTTT
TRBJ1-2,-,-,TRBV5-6,CASRRLFYGYTF,TGTGCCAGCAGACGCTTATTCTATGGCTACACCTTC
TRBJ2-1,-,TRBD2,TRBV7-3,CASSPGLGSNNEQFF,TGTGCCAGCAGCCCGGGACTAGGGTCGAACAATGAGCAGTTCTTC
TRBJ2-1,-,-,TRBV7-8,CASSLGVRLYNEQFF,TGTGCCAGCAGCTTAGGCGTGAGACTTTACAATGAGCAGTTCTTC
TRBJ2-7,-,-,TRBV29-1,CSVEDEGPIRREQYF,TGCAGCGTTGAAGACGAGGGGCCTATTCGTCGGGAGCAGTACTTC
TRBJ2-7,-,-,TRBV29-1,CSVEDGDGSYEQYF,TGCAGCGTTGAAGATGGGGACGGATCCTACGAGCAGTACTTC
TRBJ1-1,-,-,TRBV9,CASSVVVGAGSNTEAFF,TGTGCCAGCAGCGTAGTTGTAGGGGCGGGATCGAACACTGAAGCTTTCTTT
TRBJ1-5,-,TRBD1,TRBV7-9,CASSLEGTGEPQHF,TGTGCCAGCAGCTTAGAGGGGACAGGGGAGCCCCAGCATTTT
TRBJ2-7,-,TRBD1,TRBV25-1,CASSEWTGTGGYEQYF,TGTGCCAGCAGTGAATGGACCGGGACAGGGGGTTACGAGCAGTACTTC
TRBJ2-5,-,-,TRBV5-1,CASSLTQGWGTQYF,TGCGCCAGCAGCTTGACCCAGGGCTGGGGGACCCAGTACTTC
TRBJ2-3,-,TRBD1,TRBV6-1,CASSGQGANSYF,TGTGCCAGCAGCGGACAGGGGGCGAATTCATATTTT
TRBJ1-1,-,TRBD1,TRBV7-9,CASSPGTEREAFF,TGTGCCAGCAGCCCCGGGACAGAGCGTGAAGCTTTCTTT
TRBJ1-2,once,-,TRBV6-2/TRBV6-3,CASREYYGYTF,TGTGCCAGCAGGGAATACTATGGCTACACCTTC
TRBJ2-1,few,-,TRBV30,CAHYSKRNEQFF,TGTGCACACTATTCAAAGCGAAATGAGCAGTTCTTC
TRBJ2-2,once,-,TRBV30,CAWSPFSTNTGELFF,TGTGCCTGGAGCCCCTTTTCCACGAACACCGGGGAGCTGTTTTTT
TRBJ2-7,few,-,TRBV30,CAWSGVSYEQYF,TGTGCCTGGAGTGGGGTTTCCTACGAGCAGTACTTC
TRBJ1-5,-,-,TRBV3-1,CASSLTWGSDQPQHF,TGTGCCAGCAGCCTGACTTGGGGCTCCGATCAGCCCCAGCATTTT
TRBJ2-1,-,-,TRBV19,CASSDAYNEQFF,TGTGCCAGTAGTGACGCCTACAATGAGCAGTTCTTC
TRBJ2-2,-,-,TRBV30,CAFQAGELFF,TGTGCCTTCCAGGCCGGGGAGCTGTTTTTT
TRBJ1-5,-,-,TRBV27,CASSSRQVGGPQHF,TGTGCCAGCAGTTCGAGACAGGTGGGGGGGCCCCAGCATTTT
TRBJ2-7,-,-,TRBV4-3,CASSQEGRPSYEQYF,TGCGCCAGCAGCCAAGAAGGCCGCCCCTCCTACGAGCAGTACTTC